This is a list of T cell receptor beta chains from one sample in a study of blood T cell repertoires in COVID-19. Repertoires were generated with immunoSEQ multiplex PCR, while TCRdb's copy carries only in-frame clones and drops some. Here the sample spans 200,000 or so clones, around 81% being singletons. The specimen was peripheral blood. Every receptor here comes from a woman older than 75 with COVID-19, enrolled during active disease. Each CDR3 is given with its conserved first and last residue.

>TRBV6-1
CASSEQGVNTEAFF
>TRBV28
CASSFRGQGNQPQHF
>TRBV5-5
CASRPPGHGNTIYF
>TRBV6-1
CASSEGTRETQYF
>TRBV7-3
CASSLEGQGSSGANVLTF
>TRBV6-6
CASSPGGGEGYTF
>TRBV4-1
CASSYQQGAREKLFF
>TRBV28
CASSLVPIGAFF
>TRBV2
CASSQNTIYF
>TRBV13
CASSLRPGEQFF
>TRBV5-1
CASTRQEGMLYEQYF